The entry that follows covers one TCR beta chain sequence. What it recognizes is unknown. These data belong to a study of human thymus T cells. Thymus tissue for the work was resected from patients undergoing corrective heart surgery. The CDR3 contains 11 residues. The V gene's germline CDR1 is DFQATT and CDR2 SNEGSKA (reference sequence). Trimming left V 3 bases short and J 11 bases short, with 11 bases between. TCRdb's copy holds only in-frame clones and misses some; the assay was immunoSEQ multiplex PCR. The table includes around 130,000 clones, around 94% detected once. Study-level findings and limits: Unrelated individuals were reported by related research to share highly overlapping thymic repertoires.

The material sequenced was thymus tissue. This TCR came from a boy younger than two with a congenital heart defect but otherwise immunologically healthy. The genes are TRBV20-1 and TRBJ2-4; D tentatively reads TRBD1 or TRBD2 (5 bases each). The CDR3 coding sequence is TGCAGTGCTAGGCCCGGGACGTTTCAGTACTTC. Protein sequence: CSARPGTFQYF.